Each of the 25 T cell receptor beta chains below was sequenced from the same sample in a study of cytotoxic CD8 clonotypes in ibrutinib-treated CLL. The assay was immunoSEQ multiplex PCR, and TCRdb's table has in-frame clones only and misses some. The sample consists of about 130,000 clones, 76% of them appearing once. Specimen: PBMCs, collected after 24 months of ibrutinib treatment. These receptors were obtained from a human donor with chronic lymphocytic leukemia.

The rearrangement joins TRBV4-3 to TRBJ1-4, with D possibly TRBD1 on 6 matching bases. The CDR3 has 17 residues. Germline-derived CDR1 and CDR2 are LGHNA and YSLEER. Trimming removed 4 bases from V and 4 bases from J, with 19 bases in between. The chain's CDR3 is CASSRIKSGVGNEKLFF. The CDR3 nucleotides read TGCGCCAGCAGCCGCATCAAATCAGGGGTCGGTAATGAAAAACTGTTTTTT.

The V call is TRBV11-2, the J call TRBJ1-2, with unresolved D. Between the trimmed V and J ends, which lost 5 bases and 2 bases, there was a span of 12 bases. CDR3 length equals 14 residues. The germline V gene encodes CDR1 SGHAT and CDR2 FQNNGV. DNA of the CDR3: TGTGCCAGCAGCCCCCGGACGGGAAACTATGGCTACACCTTC. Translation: CASSPRTGNYGYTF.

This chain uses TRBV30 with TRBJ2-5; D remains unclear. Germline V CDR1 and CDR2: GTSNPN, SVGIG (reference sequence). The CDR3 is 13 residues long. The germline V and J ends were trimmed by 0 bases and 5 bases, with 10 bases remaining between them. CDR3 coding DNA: TGTGCCTGGAGTGTACACCCAAGTGAGACCCAGTACTTC. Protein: CAWSVHPSETQYF.

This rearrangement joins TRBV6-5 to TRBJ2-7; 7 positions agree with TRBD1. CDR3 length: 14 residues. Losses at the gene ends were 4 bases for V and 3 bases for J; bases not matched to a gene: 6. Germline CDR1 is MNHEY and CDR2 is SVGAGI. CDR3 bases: TGTGCCAGCAGTTCCCCGGGACAGCACTACGAGCAGTACTTC. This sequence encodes CASSSPGQHYEQYF.

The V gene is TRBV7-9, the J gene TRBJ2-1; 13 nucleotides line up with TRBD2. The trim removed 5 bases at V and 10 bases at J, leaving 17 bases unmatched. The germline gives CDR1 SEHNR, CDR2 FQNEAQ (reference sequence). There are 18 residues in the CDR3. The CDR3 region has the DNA TGTGCCAGCAGCCCAAGGACTAGCGGGGGATTGGGGTCCGGGGAGCAGTTCTTC. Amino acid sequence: CASSPRTSGGLGSGEQFF.

CDR3 bases: TGCGCCAGCAGCTTGGGACCTGCCGAGGGGCAGTACTTC. Protein sequence: CASSLGPAEGQYF. This sequence joins TRBV5-1 and TRBJ2-7, with D perhaps TRBD2 (5 bases). Trimming shortened V by 0 bases and J by 9 bases, and 13 bases separated the two germline ends. The CDR3 is made up of 13 amino acids. Germline CDR1 and CDR2: SGHRS and YFSETQ.

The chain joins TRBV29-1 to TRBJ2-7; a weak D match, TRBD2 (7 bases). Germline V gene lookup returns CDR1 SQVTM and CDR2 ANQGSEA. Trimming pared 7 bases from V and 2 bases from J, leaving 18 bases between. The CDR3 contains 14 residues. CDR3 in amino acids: CSGAGQGRAYEQYF. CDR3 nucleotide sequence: TGCAGCGGGGCGGGGCAGGGGAGGGCCTACGAGCAGTACTTC.

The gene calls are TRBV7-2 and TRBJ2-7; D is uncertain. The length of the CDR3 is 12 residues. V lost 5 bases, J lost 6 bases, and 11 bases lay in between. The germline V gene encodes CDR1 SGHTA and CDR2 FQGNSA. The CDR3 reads CASSPYKGEQYF. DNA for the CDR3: TGTGCCAGCAGCCCCTATAAGGGCGAGCAGTACTTC.

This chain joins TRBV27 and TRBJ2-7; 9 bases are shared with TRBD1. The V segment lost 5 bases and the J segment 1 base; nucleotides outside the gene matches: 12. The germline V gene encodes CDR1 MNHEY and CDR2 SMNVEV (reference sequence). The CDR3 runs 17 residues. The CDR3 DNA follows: TGTGCCAGCAGTCCACCACCCACAGGGGGCCTTTCCTACGAGCAGTACTTC. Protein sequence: CASSPPPTGGLSYEQYF.

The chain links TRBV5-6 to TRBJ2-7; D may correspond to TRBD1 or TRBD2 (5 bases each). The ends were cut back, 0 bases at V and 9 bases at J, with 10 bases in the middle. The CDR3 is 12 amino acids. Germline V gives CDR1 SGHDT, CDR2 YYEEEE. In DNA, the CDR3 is TGTGCCAGCAGCTTGGGGGGGACCACGCAGTACTTC. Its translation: CASSLGGTTQYF.

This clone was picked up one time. CDR3 amino acids: CASNPGAGNEQFF. The CDR3 bases are TGTGCCAGCAACCCGGGGGCAGGCAATGAGCAGTTCTTC. The chain recombines TRBV28 with TRBJ2-1; tentatively, D is TRBD1 or TRBD2 (6 bases each). This CDR3 contains 13 residues. Germline-derived CDR1 and CDR2 are MDHEN and SYDVKM. The V gene lost 7 bases and the J gene lost 6 bases, with 13 bases spanning the gap.

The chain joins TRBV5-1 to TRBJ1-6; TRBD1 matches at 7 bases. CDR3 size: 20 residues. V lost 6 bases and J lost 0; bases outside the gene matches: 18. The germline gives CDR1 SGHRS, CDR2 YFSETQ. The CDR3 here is CASTDPLRQGTGSYNSPLHF. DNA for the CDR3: TGCGCCAGCACCGACCCCCTCAGACAGGGAACTGGCTCCTATAATTCACCCCTCCACTTT.

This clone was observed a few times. CDR3 sequence (DNA): TGTGCCAGCAGCCAAGGCGGGCCAGGCCTAAATGAAAAACTGTTTTTT. Translated, it gives CASSQGGPGLNEKLFF. The chain combines TRBV14 with TRBJ1-4; the D is unclear. Per the germline V gene, CDR1 is SGHDN and CDR2 is FVKESK. V was shortened by 1 base and J by 5 bases, with 14 bases between the two germline ends. The CDR3 spans 16 residues.

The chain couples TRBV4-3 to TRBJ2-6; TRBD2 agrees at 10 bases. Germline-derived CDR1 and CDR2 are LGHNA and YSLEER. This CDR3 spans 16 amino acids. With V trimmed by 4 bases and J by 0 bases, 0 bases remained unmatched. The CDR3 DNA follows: TGCGCCAGCAGCCGGACTAGCGGCTCTGGGGCCAACGTCCTGACTTTC. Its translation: CASSRTSGSGANVLTF.

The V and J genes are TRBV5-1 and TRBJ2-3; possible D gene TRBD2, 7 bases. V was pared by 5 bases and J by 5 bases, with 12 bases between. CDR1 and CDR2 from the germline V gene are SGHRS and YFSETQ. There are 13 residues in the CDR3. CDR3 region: CASRGGGEDTQYF. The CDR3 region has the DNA TGCGCCAGCAGAGGCGGGGGCGAAGATACGCAGTATTTT.

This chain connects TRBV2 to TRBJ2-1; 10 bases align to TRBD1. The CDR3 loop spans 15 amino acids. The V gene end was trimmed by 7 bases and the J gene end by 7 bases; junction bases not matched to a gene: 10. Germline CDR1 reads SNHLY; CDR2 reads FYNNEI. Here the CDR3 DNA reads TGTGCCAGCACCCCGACAGGGGGCGCGGGGAATGAGCAGTTCTTC. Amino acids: CASTPTGGAGNEQFF.

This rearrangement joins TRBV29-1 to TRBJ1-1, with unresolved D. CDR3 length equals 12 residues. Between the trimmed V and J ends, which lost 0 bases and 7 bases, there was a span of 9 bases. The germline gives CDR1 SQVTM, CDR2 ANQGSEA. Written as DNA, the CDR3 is TGCAGCGTTGAAGATCCCCCGGGTGAAGCTTTCTTT. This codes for CSVEDPPGEAFF.

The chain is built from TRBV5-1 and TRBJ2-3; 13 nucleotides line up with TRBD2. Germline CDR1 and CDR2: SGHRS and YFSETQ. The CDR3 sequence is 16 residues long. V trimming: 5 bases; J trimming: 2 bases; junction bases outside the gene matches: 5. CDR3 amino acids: CASRGLAGLYTDTQYF. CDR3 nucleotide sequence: TGCGCCAGCAGGGGACTAGCGGGACTCTACACAGATACGCAGTATTTT.

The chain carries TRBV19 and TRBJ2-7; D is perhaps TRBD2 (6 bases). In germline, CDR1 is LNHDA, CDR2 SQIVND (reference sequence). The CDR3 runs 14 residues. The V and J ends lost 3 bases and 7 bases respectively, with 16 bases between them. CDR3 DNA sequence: TGTGCCAGTAGTATGGGCCTAGCCGGGGGTGAGCAGTACTTC. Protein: CASSMGLAGGEQYF.

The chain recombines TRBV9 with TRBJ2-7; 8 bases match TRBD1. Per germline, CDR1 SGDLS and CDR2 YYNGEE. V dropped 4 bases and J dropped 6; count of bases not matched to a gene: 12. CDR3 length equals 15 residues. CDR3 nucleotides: TGTGCCAGCAGCCCAACGGACAGGGCCTGGTTCGAGCAGTACTTC. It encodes CASSPTDRAWFEQYF.

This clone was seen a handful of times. The CDR3 here is CASSPRRLADLYEQYF. The CDR3 coding sequence is TGTGCCAGCAGCCCCAGGCGGTTGGCGGACCTCTACGAGCAGTACTTC. The rearrangement joins TRBV7-2 to TRBJ2-7; D gene ambiguous. Germline V CDR1 and CDR2: SGHTA, FQGNSA. Trimming took off 5 bases at V and 3 bases at J, with 20 bases between the two ends. The CDR3 spans 16 residues.

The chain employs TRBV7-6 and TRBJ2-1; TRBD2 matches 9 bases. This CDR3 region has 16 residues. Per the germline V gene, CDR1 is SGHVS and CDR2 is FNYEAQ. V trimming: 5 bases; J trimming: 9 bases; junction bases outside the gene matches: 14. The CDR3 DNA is TGTGCCAGCAGCCAACCCGGGACTAGCAGTAGAAGTGAGCAGTTCTTC. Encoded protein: CASSQPGTSSRSEQFF.

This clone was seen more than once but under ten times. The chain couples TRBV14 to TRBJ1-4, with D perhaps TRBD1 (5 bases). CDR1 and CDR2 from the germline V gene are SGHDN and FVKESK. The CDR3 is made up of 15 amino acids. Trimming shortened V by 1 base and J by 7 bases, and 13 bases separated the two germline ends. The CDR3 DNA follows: TGTGCCAGCAGCCAAGCCCAGAGGGGACTTGAAAAACTGTTTTTT. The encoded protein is CASSQAQRGLEKLFF.

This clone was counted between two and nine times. The CDR3 sequence: CASSFGTADTQYF. CDR3 nucleotides: TGTGCCAGCAGCTTTGGGACTGCAGATACGCAGTATTTT. The V gene is TRBV11-3, the J gene TRBJ2-3; possibly TRBD2 for D (6 bases). The CDR3 totals 13 residues. V was pared by 3 bases and J by 4 bases, with 8 bases between. Germline CDR1 SGHNT, CDR2 YENEEA. The whole variable domain, remainder taken from reference TRBV11-3 and TRBJ2-3, is EAGVVQSPRYKIIEKKQPVAFWCNPISGHNTLYWYLQNLGQGPELLIRYENEEAVDDSQLPKDRFSAERLKGVDSTLKIQPAELGDSAVYLCASSFGTADTQYFGPGTRLTVL.

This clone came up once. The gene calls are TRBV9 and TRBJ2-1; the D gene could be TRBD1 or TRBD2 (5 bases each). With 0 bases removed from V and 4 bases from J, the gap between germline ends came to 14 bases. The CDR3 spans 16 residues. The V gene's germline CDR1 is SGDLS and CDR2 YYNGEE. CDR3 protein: CASSVGLGREYNEQFF. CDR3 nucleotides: TGTGCCAGCAGCGTAGGGTTGGGCAGGGAGTACAATGAGCAGTTCTTC.